The present TCR beta chain was sequenced within a study of immune heterogeneity within non-small cell lung tumors. Multiplex PCR (32 V and 13 J primers) was used to amplify the TCR beta CDR3. Each CDR3 protein is one row after TCRdb ran MiXCR on the multiplex PCR reads. The table shows approximately 12,000 distinct CDR3 sequences, with 22% occurring only once. Points on this clonotype: Here the CDR3 omits its conserved ending phenylalanine or tryptophan, so a read error is the likely source. Because the CDR3's place on the DNA is in doubt, the DNA is left out and the CDR3 is given as listed by TCRdb.

As template, the study used bulk tumor genomic DNA at approximately 640 ng per sample. In surgery, several biopsies were collected from each primary tumor at widely spaced sites. Their non-small cell lung cancer was newly diagnosed and untreated, and the patients underwent curative surgery. Those donating were patients (newly diagnosed with non-small cell lung cancer) who were having surgery with curative intent. The CDR3 has 13 residues if both end residues are counted. Per the germline V gene, CDR1 is SNHLY and CDR2 is FYNNEI. The chain links TRBV2 to TRBJ2-7; no check of the table's D call, TRBD1, against the DNA was made. The receptor was derived from a man in his sixties with non-small cell lung cancer. The specimen was lung tumor tissue. The CDR3: CASSRTGGREQHL.